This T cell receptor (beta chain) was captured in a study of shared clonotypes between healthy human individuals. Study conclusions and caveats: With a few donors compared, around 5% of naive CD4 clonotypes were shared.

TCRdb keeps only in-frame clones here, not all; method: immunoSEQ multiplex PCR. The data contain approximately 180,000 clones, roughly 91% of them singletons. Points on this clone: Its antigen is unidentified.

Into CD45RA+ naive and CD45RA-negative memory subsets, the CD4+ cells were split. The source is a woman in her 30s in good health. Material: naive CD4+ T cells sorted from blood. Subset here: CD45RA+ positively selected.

In DNA form, the CDR3 reads TGTGCCAGCAGTCTAACATACTACGAGCAGTACTTC. Translated, it gives CASSLTYYEQYF. This chain joins TRBV28 and TRBJ2-7; D not certain. Germline V gene data show CDR1 as MDHEN and CDR2 as SYDVKM. The V end lost 5 bases, the J end lost 3 bases, and 8 bases lay between the germline ends. The CDR3 spans 12 residues. The whole variable domain, remainder taken from reference TRBV28 and TRBJ2-7, is DVKVTQSSRYLVKRTGEKVFLECVQDMDHENMFWYRQDPGLGLRLIYFSYDVKMKEKGDIPEGYSVSREKKERFSLILESASTNQTSMYLCASSLTYYEQYFGPGTRLTVT.